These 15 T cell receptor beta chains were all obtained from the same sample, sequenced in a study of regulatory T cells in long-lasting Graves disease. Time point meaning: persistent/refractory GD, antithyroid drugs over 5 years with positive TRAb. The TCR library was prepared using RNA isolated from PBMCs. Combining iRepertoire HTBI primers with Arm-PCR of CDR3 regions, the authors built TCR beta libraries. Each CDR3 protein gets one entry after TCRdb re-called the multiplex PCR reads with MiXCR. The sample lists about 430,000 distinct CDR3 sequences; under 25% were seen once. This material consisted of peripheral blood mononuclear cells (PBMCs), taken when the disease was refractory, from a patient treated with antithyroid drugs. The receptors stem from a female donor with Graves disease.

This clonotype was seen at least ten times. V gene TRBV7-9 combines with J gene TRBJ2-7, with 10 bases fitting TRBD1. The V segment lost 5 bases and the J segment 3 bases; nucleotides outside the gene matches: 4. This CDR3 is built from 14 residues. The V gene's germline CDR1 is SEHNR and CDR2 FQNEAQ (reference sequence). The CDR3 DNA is TGTGCCAGCAGCGTACGGACAGGGGGCTACGAGCAGTACTTC. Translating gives CASSVRTGGYEQYF.

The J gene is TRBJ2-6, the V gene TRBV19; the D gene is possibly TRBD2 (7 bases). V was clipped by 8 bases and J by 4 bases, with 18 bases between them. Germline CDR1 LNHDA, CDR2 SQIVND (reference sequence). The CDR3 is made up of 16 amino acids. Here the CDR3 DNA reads TGTGCCAGTGGAAAAGGGGGGGAATCGGGGGCCAACGTCCTGACTTTC. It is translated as CASGKGGESGANVLTF.

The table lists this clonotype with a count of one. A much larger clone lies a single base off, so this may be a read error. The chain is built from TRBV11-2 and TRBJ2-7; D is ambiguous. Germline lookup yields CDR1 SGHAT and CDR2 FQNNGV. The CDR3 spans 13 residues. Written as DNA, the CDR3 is TGTGCCAGCAGCTCACCCCTGTCTGGCGAGCAGCACTTC. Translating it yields CASSSPLSGEQHF.

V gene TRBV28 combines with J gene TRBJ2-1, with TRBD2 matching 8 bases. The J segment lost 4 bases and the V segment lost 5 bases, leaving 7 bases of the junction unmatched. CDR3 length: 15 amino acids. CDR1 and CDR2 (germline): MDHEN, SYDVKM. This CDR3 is CASSPKRETYNEQFF. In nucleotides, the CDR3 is TGTGCCAGCAGTCCCAAGCGGGAGACATACAATGAGCAGTTCTTC. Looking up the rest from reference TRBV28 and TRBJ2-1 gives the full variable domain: DVKVTQSSRYLVKRTGEKVFLECVQDMDHENMFWYRQDPGLGLRLIYFSYDVKMKEKGDIPEGYSVSREKKERFSLILESASTNQTSMYLCASSPKRETYNEQFFGPGTRLTVL.

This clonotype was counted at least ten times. The CDR3 reads CSAREPTPKTQYF. The CDR3 coding sequence is TGCAGTGCTAGAGAGCCTACCCCAAAGACCCAGTACTTC. The rearrangement joins TRBV20-1 to TRBJ2-5; the D is unclear. The CDR3 is 13 residues long. Germline V gene lookup returns CDR1 DFQATT and CDR2 SNEGSKA (reference sequence). V lost 0 bases and J 6 bases, leaving 11 bases between the germline ends.

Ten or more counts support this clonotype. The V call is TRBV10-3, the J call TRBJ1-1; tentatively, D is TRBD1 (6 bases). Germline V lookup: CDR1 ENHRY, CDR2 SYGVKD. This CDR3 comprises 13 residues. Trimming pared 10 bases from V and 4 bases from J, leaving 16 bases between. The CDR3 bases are TGTGCCACAGAACAGGGAGGGGGCACTGAAGCTTTCTTT. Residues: CATEQGGGTEAFF.

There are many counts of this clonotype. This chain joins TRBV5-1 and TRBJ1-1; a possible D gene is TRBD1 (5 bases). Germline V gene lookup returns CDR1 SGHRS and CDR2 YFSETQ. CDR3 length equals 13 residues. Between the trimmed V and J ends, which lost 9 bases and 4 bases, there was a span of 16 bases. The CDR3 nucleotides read TGCGCCACTTCGACGGGGAGGGGCACTGAAGCTTTCTTT. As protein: CATSTGRGTEAFF.

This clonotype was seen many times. The CDR3 loop reads CASSFQGLAGTETQYF. The CDR3 DNA is TGTGCCAGCAGTTTCCAAGGGCTAGCGGGAACTGAGACCCAGTACTTC. This chain links TRBV28 with TRBJ2-5; 9 bases line up with TRBD2. The germline V gene has CDR1 MDHEN and CDR2 SYDVKM. The CDR3 loop spans 16 amino acids. Losses at the gene ends were 3 bases for V and 5 bases for J; bases not matched to a gene: 10.

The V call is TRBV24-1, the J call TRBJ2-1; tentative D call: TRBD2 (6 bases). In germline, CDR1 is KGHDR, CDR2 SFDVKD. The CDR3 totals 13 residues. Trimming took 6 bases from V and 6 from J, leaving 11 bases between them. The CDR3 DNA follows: TGTGCCACCAGTCGGGGGAGTACCAATGAGCAGTTCTTC. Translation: CATSRGSTNEQFF.

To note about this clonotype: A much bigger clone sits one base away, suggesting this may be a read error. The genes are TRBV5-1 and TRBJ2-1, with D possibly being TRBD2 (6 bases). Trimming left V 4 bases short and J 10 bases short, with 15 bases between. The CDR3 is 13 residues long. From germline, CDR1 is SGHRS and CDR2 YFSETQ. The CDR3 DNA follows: TGCGCCAGCAGCCGGGGGAGCTCCTACGAGCAGTTCTTC. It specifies CASSRGSSYEQFF.

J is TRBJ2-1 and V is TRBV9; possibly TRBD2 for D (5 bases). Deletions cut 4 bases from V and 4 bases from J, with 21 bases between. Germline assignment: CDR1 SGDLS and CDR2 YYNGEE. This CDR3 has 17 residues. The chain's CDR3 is CASSPSTSSAFYNEQFF. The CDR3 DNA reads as TGTGCCAGCAGCCCATCTACAAGTAGCGCGTTTTACAATGAGCAGTTCTTC.

CDR3 coding DNA: TGCAGTGCTTGGGGGGGACTAGCGTTCTTCTATGAGCAGTTCTTC. It yields the protein CSAWGGLAFFYEQFF. The chain carries TRBV20-1 and TRBJ2-1, with 10 nucleotides matching TRBD2. The J segment lost 8 bases and the V segment lost 5 bases, leaving 12 bases of the junction unmatched. Germline V gene data show CDR1 as DFQATT and CDR2 as SNEGSKA (reference sequence). The CDR3 runs to 15 residues.

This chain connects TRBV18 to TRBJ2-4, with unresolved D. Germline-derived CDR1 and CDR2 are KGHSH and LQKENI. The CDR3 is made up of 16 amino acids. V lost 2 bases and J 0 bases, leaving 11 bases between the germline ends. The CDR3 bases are TGTGCCAGCTCACCAGAGGCGACGCTAGCCAAAAACATTCAGTACTTC. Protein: CASSPEATLAKNIQYF.

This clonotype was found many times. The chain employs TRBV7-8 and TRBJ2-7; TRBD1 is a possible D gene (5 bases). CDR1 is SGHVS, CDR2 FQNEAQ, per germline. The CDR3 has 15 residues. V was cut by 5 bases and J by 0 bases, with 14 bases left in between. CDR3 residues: CASSPPPQASYEQYF. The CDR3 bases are TGTGCCAGCAGCCCACCTCCACAGGCCTCCTACGAGCAGTACTTC.

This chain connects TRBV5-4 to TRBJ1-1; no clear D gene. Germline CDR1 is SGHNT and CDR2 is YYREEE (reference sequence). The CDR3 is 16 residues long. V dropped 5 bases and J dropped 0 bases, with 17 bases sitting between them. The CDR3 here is CASSRGSPNMNTEAFF. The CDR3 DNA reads TGTGCCAGCAGTCGTGGCAGCCCTAACATGAACACTGAAGCTTTCTTT.